This TCR beta chain was retrieved from a study of cytomegalovirus exposure and HLA in healthy donors. Study-wide results and caveats: An assumption of roughly uniform sequencing depth across donors underlay the presence/absence analyses. On later analysis, the bulk of CMV-associated TCR beta chains appeared to be HLA-restricted.

V was pared by 3 bases and J by 7 bases, with 19 bases between. Per germline, CDR1 KGHSH and CDR2 LQKENI. The CDR3 loop spans 17 amino acids. PCR involved 60 Vbeta and 13 Jbeta primers. The method was immunoSEQ multiplex PCR; TCRdb's version includes in-frame clones alone and lacks a portion of them. The sample has fewer than 200,000 clones, 10% to 15% seen once. As for this clone: The antigen is not known.

This receptor was identified in a man aged 45 to 65 in good health and CMV-seropositive. The chain carries TRBV18 and TRBJ1-6; D may be TRBD1 (5 bases). Input material: PBMCs. This CDR3 is CASSPGRQGAENSPLHF. For the CDR3, the DNA is TGTGCCAGCTCACCGGGGCGGCAGGGCGCGGAGAATTCACCCCTCCACTTT.